The 18 T cell receptor beta chains below come from one sample, sequenced in a study of response to subunit inactivated influenza vaccine. MiXCR, applied by TCRdb to the RT-PCR reads, yields one record per CDR3 protein. There are around 760,000 distinct CDR3 sequences in the sample; around 14% occur only once, and approximately 7% lies in the top ten. The material sequenced was PBMCs from blood, taken approximately 15 days before vaccination. These receptors were taken from a man aged 50-59 years who received an inactivated influenza vaccine.

In its sample, this clonotype was seen many times. The CDR3, as DNA: TGCGCCAGCAGTCGGGACAGGGGGCCGGGGACTGAAGCTTTCTTT. It translates to CASSRDRGPGTEAFF. The rearrangement joins TRBV4-1 to TRBJ1-1, with 12 nucleotides matching TRBD1. Trimming cost V 6 bases and J 5 bases; bases outside gene matches: 7. From germline, CDR1 is MGHRA and CDR2 YSYEKL. The length of the CDR3 is 15 residues.

Here the CDR3 reads CAISEKSPSGRANTGELFF. CDR3 nucleotide sequence: TGTGCCATCAGTGAGAAGTCACCTAGCGGGAGAGCCAACACCGGGGAGCTGTTTTTT. The gene calls are TRBV10-3 and TRBJ2-2; 10 bases align to TRBD2. With 2 bases clipped from V and 2 bases from J, the junction kept 11 bases outside the gene matches. Germline CDR1 ENHRY, CDR2 SYGVKD. The CDR3 spans 19 residues.

The J gene is TRBJ2-1, the V gene TRBV29-1; 10 nucleotides agree with TRBD2. This CDR3 region has 16 residues. Germline V lookup: CDR1 SQVTM, CDR2 ANQGSEA. V shed 6 bases and J 0 bases; nucleotides not matched to a gene: 8. The DNA of the CDR3 is TGCAGCGTCCGATTAGCGGGAGGTACCTCCTACAATGAGCAGTTCTTC. It yields the protein CSVRLAGGTSYNEQFF.

This clonotype was seen ten or more times. The chain employs TRBV9 and TRBJ2-7; TRBD1 matches 9 bases. Germline V CDR1 and CDR2: SGDLS, YYNGEE. Trimming took 4 bases from V and 2 from J; bases not matched to a gene: 7. The length of the CDR3 is 15 residues. CDR3 DNA sequence: TGTGCCAGCAGCCTACGACAGGGGGGGACCTACGAGCAGTACTTC. This gives the protein CASSLRQGGTYEQYF.

This chain uses TRBV6-1 with TRBJ1-3; D remains ambiguous. Germline CDR1 and CDR2: MNHNS and SASEGT. Trimming cost V 1 base and J 1 base, with 8 bases left between them. The CDR3 is 15 amino acids. The CDR3 is CASSEVGLSGNTIYF. As DNA, the CDR3 is TGTGCCAGCAGTGAAGTCGGTTTATCTGGAAACACCATATATTTT.

This clonotype occurred a few times. V and J are TRBV3-1 and TRBJ2-5; 8 nucleotides match TRBD1. Per germline, CDR1 LGHDT and CDR2 YNNKEL (reference sequence). This CDR3 is 15 amino acids long. Trimming at V came to 3 bases and at J to 3 bases, leaving 6 bases not matched to a gene. The CDR3 loop is CASSQVGQGKETQYF. CDR3 in DNA: TGTGCCAGCAGCCAGGTTGGACAGGGAAAAGAGACCCAGTACTTC.

The chain couples TRBV20-1 to TRBJ2-7; TRBD2 matches at 10 bases. V lost 0 bases, J lost 5 bases, and 4 bases stayed unmatched. The CDR3 sequence is 14 residues long. The germline V gene encodes CDR1 DFQATT and CDR2 SNEGSKA (reference sequence). CDR3 amino acids: CSARDAAGGNEQYF. The DNA for the CDR3 is TGCAGTGCTAGAGATGCAGCGGGAGGGAACGAGCAGTACTTC.

The chain joins TRBV6-2 or TRBV6-3 to TRBJ1-5, with D perhaps TRBD1 (6 bases). V was clipped by 6 bases and J by 2 bases, with 20 bases between them. Per the germline V gene, CDR1 is MNHEY and CDR2 is SVGEGT. The CDR3 covers 17 residues. The CDR3 sequence: CASSPVGRGHGNQPQHF. CDR3 DNA: TGTGCCAGCAGCCCCGTGGGCAGGGGACACGGCAATCAGCCCCAGCATTTT.

This clonotype was counted only a few times. V and J are TRBV2 and TRBJ2-4, with a weak D call TRBD2 (7 bases). The CDR3 sequence is 16 residues long. Trimming removed 2 bases from V and 4 bases from J, with 15 bases in between. The germline V gene has CDR1 SNHLY and CDR2 FYNNEI. CDR3 loop: CASSEFGGGQKNIQYF. As DNA, the CDR3 is TGTGCCAGCAGTGAATTCGGCGGGGGCCAAAAAAACATTCAGTACTTC.

The V call is TRBV2, the J call TRBJ1-6; 9 bases line up with TRBD1. Germline CDR1 SNHLY, CDR2 FYNNEI. J lost 7 bases, V lost 8 bases, and 9 bases had no gene match. The CDR3 spans 15 residues. The CDR3 DNA reads TGTGCCAGCCAAAGGGACAGGGCGGGGAATTCACCCCTCCACTTT. It is translated as CASQRDRAGNSPLHF. Looking up the rest from reference TRBV2 and TRBJ1-6 gives the full variable domain: EPEVTQTPSHQVTQMGQEVILRCVPISNHLYFYWYRQILGQKVEFLVSFYNNEISEKSEIFDDQFSVERPDGSNFTLKIRSTKLEDSAMYFCASQRDRAGNSPLHFGNGTRLTVT.

This clonotype was seen many times. The rearrangement links TRBV20-1 to TRBJ2-1, with D unclear. Per germline, CDR1 DFQATT and CDR2 SNEGSKA (reference sequence). V shed 1 base and J shed 4 bases, with 17 bases lying between them. The CDR3 length is 16 residues. CDR3 in amino acids: CSARAASSLKYNEQFF. The CDR3 coding sequence is TGCAGTGCTAGAGCGGCCAGCTCCTTGAAATACAATGAGCAGTTCTTC.

Points on this clonotype: At one boundary the junction diverges from the germline segment, which might be a read error. This CDR3 is CASSYSPSAGGKSTEALF. The CDR3 region has the DNA TGTGCCAGCAGTTACTCTCCATCGGCGGGGGGGAAAAGCACTGAAGCTCTCTTT. This sequence joins TRBV6-5 and TRBJ1-1; TRBD1 is a possible D gene (5 bases). Germline CDR1 reads MNHEY; CDR2 reads SVGAGI. This CDR3 region has 18 residues.

This clonotype has only a few counts. V and J are TRBV15 and TRBJ2-7; D remains ambiguous. There are 16 residues in the CDR3. From germline, CDR1 is LNHNV and CDR2 YYDKDF (reference sequence). Trimming left V 0 bases short and J 1 base short, with 13 bases between. The CDR3 DNA sequence: TGTGCCACCAGCAGAGACGGTAGGGCCCATTCCTACGAGCAGTACTTC. Protein product: CATSRDGRAHSYEQYF.

This clonotype was found many times. The gene calls are TRBV4-1 and TRBJ1-1, with no clear D. The V end lost 3 bases, the J end lost 7 bases, and 12 bases lay between the germline ends. Germline V gene sequence: CDR1 MGHRA, CDR2 YSYEKL. CDR3 length equals 13 residues. The DNA of the CDR3 is TGCGCCAGCAGCCAGATCGGCAGGCGTGAAGCTTTCTTT. Protein: CASSQIGRREAFF.

This chain uses TRBV7-6 with TRBJ2-7; TRBD1 agrees at 7 bases. CDR3 length: 14 amino acids. V trimming: 5 bases; J trimming: 4 bases; junction bases outside the gene matches: 8. Germline values: CDR1 SGHVS, CDR2 FNYEAQ. CDR3 in DNA: TGTGCCAGCAGCCCCCGAAGGGGGCTGTACGAGCAGTACTTC. Translated, it gives CASSPRRGLYEQYF.

V is TRBV20-1 and J is TRBJ2-2; D not resolved. V gave up 3 bases and J gave up 3 bases, with 5 bases separating them. CDR3 length: 12 amino acids. Germline V gene sequence: CDR1 DFQATT, CDR2 SNEGSKA (reference sequence). The DNA of the CDR3 is TGCAGTGCTAGCGGCGACACCGGGGAGCTGTTTTTT. This gives the protein CSASGDTGELFF.

This clonotype was observed at least ten times. V is TRBV12-3 or TRBV12-4 and J is TRBJ2-2; 8 bases line up with TRBD1. The CDR3 covers 13 residues. The V segment lost 8 bases and the J segment 7 bases; nucleotides outside the gene matches: 6. This CDR3 reads CASQGALSGELFF. CDR3 nucleotide sequence: TGTGCCAGCCAGGGGGCGTTGAGCGGGGAGCTGTTTTTT.

The chain combines TRBV7-9 with TRBJ1-5, with D possibly matching TRBD1 (5 bases). This CDR3 is 17 amino acids long. With 1 base removed from V and 4 bases from J, the gap between germline ends came to 17 bases. CDR1 is SEHNR and CDR2 is FQNEAQ in the germline V gene (reference sequence). The CDR3 is CASSLEAFGRENQPQHF. The CDR3 DNA sequence: TGTGCCAGCAGCTTAGAGGCATTCGGCAGGGAGAATCAGCCCCAGCATTTT.